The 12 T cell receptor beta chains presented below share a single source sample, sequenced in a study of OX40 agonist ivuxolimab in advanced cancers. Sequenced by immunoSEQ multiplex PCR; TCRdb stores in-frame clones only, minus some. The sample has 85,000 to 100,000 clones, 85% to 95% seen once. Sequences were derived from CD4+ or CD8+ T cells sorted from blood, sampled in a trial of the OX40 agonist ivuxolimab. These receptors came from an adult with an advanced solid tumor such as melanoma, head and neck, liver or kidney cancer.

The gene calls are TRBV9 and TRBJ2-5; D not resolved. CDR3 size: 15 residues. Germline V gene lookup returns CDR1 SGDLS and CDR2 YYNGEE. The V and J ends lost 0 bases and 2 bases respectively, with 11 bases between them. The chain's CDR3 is CASSVAVGFQETQYF. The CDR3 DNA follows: TGTGCCAGCAGCGTAGCGGTAGGATTTCAAGAGACCCAGTACTTC.

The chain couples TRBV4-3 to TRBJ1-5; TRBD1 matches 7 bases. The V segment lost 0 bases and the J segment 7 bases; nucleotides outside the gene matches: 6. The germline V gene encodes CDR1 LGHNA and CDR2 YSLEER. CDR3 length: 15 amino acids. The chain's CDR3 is CASSQDSGGGQPQHF. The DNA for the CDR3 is TGCGCCAGCAGCCAAGATTCAGGGGGTGGCCAGCCCCAGCATTTT.

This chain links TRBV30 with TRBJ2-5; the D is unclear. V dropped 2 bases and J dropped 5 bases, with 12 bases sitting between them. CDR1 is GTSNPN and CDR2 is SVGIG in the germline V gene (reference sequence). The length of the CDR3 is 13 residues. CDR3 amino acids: CAWSRQLLETQYF. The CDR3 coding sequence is TGTGCCTGGAGTCGGCAGCTCCTGGAGACCCAGTACTTC. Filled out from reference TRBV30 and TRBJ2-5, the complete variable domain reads SQTIHQWPATLVQPVGSPLSLECTVEGTSNPNLYWYRQAAGRGLQLLFYSVGIGQISSEVPQNLSASRPQDRQFILSSKKLLLSDSGFYLCAWSRQLLETQYFGPGTRLLVL.

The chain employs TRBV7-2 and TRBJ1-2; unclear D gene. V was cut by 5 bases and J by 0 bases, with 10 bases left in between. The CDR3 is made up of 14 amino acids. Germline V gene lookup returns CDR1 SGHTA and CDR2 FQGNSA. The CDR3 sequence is CASSLQYANYGYTF. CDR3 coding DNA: TGTGCCAGCAGCCTACAATATGCTAACTATGGCTACACCTTC.

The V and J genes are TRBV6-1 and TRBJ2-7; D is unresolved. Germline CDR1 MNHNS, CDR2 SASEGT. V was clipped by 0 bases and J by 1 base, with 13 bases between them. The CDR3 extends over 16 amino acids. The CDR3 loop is CASSEARWVQSYEQYF. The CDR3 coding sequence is TGTGCCAGCAGTGAAGCGCGGTGGGTGCAGTCCTACGAGCAGTACTTC.

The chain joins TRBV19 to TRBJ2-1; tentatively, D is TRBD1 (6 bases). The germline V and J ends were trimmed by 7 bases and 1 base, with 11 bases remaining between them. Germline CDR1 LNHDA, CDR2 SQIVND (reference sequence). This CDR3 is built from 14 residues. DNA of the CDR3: TGTGCCAGTAAGAGGGGGAGTTCCTACAATGAGCAGTTCTTC. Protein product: CASKRGSSYNEQFF.

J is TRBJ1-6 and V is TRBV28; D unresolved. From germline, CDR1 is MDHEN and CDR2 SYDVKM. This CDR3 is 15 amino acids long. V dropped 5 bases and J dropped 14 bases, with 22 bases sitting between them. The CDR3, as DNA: TGTGCCAGCAGTCCCACGAGCAGGTTCGGCCCGGCCCTCCACTTT. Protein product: CASSPTSRFGPALHF.

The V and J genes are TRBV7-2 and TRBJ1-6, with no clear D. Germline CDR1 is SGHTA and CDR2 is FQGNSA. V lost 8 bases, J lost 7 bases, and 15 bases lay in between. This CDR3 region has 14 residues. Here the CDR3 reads CASSTGVGNSPLHF. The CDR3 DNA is TGTGCCAGCTCTACCGGTGTTGGGAATTCACCCCTCCACTTT.

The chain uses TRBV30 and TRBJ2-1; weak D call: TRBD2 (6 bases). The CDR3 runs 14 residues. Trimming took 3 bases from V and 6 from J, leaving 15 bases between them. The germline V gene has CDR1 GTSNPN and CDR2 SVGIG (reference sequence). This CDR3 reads CAWSRLRAGNEQFF. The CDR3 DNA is TGTGCCTGGAGCCGGCTGCGAGCGGGCAATGAGCAGTTCTTC.

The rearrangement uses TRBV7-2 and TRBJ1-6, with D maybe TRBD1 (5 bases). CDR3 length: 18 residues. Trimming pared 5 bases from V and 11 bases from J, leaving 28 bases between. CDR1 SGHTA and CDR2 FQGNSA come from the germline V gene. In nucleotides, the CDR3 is TGTGCCAGCAGCCCGACCGTGCTTTGGGACGCCGGTAGGGCACCCCTCCACTTT. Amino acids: CASSPTVLWDAGRAPLHF.

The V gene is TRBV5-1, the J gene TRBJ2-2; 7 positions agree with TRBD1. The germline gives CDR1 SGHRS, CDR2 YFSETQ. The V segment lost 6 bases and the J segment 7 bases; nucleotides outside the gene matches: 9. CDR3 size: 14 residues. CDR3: CASKTGPSLGELFF. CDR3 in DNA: TGCGCCAGCAAGACAGGGCCTTCGCTCGGGGAGCTGTTTTTT.

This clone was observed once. The chain's CDR3 is CASSYERYTGELFF. In DNA, the CDR3 is TGTGCCAGCAGTTACGAGCGGTACACCGGGGAGCTGTTTTTT. The gene calls are TRBV6-6 and TRBJ2-2, with a weak D call TRBD2 (5 bases). The CDR3 is made up of 14 amino acids. V dropped 2 bases and J dropped 3 bases, with 7 bases sitting between them. In germline, CDR1 is MNHNY, CDR2 SVGAGI (reference sequence).